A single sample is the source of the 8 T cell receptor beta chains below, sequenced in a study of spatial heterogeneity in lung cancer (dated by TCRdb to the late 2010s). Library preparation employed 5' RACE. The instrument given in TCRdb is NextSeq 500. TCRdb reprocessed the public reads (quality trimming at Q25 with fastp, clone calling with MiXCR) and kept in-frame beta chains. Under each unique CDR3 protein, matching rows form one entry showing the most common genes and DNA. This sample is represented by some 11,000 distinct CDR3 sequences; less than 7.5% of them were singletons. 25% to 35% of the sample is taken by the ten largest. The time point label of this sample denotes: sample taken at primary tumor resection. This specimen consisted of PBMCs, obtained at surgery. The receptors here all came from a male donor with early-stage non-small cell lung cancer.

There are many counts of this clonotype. In DNA form, the CDR3 reads TGTGCCAGCAGCCAACTTGACAGGGAGTGGTCGCAGTTCTTC. It specifies CASSQLDREWSQFF. J is TRBJ2-1 and V is TRBV14; TRBD1 agrees at 7 bases. CDR1 is SGHDN, CDR2 FVKESK, per germline. The CDR3 has 14 amino acids. Unmatched junction bases numbered 10, after V lost 2 bases and J lost 12 bases. Combining the CDR3 with reference TRBV14 and TRBJ2-1 gives the whole variable domain EAGVTQFPSHSVIEKGQTVTLRCDPISGHDNLYWYRRVMGKEIKFLLHFVKESKQDESGMPNNRFLAERTGGTYSTLKVQPAELEDSGVYFCASSQLDREWSQFFGPGTRLTVL.

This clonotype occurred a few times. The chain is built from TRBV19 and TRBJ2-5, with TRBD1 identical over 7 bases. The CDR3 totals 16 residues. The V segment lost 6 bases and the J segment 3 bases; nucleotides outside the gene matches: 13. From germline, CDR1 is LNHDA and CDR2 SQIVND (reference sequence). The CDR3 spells CASSSLAGGFEETQYF. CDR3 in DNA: TGTGCCAGTAGCTCGCTAGCAGGGGGTTTTGAAGAGACCCAGTACTTC.

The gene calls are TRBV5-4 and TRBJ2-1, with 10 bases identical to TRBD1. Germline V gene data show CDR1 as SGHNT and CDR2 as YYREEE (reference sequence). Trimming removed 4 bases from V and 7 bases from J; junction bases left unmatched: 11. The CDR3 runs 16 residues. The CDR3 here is CASSRNRGQGGNEQFF. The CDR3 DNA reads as TGTGCCAGCAGCCGAAACAGAGGACAGGGGGGGAATGAGCAGTTCTTC. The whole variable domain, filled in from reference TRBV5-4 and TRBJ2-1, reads ETGVTQSPTHLIKTRGQQVTLRCSSQSGHNTVSWYQQALGQGPQFIFQYYREEENGRGNFPPRFSGLQFPNYSSELNVNALELDDSALYLCASSRNRGQGGNEQFFGPGTRLTVL.

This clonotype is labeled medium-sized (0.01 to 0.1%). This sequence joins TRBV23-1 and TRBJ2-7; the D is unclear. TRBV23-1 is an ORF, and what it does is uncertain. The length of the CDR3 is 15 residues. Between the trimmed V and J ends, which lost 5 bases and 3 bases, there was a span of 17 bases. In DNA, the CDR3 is TGCGCCAGCAGTGCCCCCCGGACGGGTAACTACGAGCAGTACTTC. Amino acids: CASSAPRTGNYEQYF.

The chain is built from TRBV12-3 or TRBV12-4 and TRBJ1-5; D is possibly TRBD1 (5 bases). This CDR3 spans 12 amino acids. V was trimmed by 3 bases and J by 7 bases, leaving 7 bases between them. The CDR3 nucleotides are TGTGCCAGCAGTTTCGGGGGGCAGCCCCAGCATTTT. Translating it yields CASSFGGQPQHF.

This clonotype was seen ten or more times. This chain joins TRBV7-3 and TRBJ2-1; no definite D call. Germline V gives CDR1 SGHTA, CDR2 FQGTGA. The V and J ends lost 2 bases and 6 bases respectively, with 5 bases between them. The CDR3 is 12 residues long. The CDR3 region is CASSLRGNEQFF. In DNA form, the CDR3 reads TGTGCCAGCAGCTTACGAGGCAATGAGCAGTTCTTC.

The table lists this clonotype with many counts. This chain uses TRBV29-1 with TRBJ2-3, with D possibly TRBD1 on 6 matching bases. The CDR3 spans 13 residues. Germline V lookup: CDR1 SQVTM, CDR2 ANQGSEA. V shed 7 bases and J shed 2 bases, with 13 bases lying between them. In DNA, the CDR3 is TGCAGCGATGGGGGACAAAACACAGATACGCAGTATTTT. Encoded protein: CSDGGQNTDTQYF.

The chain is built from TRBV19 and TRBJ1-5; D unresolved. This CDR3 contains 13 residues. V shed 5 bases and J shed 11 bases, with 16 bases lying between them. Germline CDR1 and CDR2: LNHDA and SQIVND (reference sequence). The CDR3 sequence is CASSLNMERAQHF. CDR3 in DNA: TGTGCCAGTAGTCTGAACATGGAGCGAGCCCAGCATTTT.